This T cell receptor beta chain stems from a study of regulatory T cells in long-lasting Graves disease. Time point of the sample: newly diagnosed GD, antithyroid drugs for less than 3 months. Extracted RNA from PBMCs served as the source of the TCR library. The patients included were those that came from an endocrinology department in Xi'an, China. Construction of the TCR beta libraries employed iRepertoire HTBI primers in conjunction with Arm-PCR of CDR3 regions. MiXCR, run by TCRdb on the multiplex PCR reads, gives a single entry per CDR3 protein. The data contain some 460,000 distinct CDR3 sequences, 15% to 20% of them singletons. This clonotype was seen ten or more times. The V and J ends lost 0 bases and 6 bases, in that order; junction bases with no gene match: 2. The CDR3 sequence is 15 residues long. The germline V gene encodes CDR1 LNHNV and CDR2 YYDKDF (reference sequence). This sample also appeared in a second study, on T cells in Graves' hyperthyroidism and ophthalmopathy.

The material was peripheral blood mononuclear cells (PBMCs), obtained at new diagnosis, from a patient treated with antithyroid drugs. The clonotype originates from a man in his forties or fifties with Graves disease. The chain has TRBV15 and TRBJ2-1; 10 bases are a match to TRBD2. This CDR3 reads CATSRDGTSVNEQFF. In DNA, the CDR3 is TGTGCCACCAGCAGAGATGGGACTAGCGTCAATGAGCAGTTCTTC.